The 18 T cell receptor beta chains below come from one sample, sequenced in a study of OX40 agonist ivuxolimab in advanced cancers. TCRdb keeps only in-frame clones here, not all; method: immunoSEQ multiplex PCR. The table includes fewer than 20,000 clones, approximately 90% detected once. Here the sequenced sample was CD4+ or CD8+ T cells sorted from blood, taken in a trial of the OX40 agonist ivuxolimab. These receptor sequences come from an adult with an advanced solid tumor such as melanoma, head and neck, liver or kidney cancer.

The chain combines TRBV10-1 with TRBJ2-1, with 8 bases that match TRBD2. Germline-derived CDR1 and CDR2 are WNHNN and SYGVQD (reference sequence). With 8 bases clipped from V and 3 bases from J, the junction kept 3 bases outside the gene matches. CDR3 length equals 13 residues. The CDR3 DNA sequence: TGCGCCAGCGGGGGACTAGACTACAATGAGCAGTTCTTC. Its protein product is CASGGLDYNEQFF.

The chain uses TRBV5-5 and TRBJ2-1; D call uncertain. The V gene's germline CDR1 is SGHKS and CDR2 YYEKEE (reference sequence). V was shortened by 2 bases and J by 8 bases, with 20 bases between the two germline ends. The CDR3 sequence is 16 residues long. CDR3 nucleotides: TGTGCCAGCAGCTTAGACCCGGATCCCGTGACGGATGAGCAGTTCTTC. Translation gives CASSLDPDPVTDEQFF.

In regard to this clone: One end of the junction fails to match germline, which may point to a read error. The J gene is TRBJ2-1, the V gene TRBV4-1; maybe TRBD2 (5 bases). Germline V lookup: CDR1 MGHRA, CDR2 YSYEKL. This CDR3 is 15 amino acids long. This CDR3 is CASSQEGLGGNEQFF. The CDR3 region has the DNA TGTGCCAGCAGCCAAGAGGGATTAGGAGGCAATGAGCAGTTCTTC.

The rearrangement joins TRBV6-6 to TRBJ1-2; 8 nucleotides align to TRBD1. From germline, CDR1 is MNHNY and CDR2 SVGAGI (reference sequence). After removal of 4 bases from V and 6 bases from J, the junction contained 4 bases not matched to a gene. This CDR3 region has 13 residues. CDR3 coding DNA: TGTGCCAGCAGTTCCTTGGACAGGGATGGCTACACCTTC. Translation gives CASSSLDRDGYTF.

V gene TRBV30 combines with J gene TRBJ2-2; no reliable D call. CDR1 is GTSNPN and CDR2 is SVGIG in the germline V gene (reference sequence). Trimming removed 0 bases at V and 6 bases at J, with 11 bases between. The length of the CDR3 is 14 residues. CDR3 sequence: CAWSVPPGPGELFF. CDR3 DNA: TGTGCCTGGAGTGTACCCCCAGGTCCCGGGGAGCTGTTTTTT.

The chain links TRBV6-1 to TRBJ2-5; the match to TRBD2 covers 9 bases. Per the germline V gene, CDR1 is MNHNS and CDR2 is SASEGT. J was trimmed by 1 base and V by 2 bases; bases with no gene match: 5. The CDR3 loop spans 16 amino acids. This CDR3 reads CASSESASGTQETQYF. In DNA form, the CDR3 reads TGTGCCAGCAGTGAATCTGCTAGCGGGACCCAAGAGACCCAGTACTTC.

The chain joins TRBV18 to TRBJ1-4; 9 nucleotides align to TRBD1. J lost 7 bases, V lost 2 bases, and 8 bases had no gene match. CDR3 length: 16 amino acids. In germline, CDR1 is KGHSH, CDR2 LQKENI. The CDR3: CASSPAFEQGAEKLFF. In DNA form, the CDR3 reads TGTGCCAGCTCACCAGCCTTTGAACAGGGGGCTGAAAAACTGTTTTTT.

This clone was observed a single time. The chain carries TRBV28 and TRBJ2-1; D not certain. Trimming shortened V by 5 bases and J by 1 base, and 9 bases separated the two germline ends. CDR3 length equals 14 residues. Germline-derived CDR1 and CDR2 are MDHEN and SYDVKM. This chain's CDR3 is CASSLPESYNEQFF. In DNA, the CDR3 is TGTGCCAGCAGTCTTCCTGAGTCCTACAATGAGCAGTTCTTC.

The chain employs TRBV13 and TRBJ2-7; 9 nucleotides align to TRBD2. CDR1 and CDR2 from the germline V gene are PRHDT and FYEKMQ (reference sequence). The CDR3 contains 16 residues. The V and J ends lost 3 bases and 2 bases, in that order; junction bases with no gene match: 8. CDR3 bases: TGTGCCAGCAGCTTCACCTCGGGACTAGCTGCCTACGAGCAGTACTTC. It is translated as CASSFTSGLAAYEQYF. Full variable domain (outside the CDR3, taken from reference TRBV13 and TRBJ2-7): AAGVIQSPRHLIKEKRETATLKCYPIPRHDTVYWYQQGPGQDPQFLISFYEKMQSDKGSIPDRFSAQQFSDYHSELNMSSLELGDSALYFCASSFTSGLAAYEQYFGPGTRLTVT.

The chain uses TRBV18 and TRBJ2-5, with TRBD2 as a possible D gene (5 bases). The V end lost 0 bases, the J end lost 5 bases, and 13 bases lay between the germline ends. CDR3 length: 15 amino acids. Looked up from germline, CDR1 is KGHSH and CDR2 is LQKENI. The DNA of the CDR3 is TGTGCCAGCTCACCACCGCTACGCGGGCCCGAGACCCAGTACTTC. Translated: CASSPPLRGPETQYF.

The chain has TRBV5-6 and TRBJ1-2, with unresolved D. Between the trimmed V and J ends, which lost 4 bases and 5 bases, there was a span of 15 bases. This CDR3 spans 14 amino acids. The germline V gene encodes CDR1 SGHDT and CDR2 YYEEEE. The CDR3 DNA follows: TGTGCCAGCAGCCTGAATAGGGAGTTATATGGCTACACCTTC. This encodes CASSLNRELYGYTF.

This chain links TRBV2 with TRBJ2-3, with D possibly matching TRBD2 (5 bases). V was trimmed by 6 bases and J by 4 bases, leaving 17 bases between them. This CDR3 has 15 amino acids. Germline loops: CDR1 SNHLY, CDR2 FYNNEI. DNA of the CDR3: TGTGCCAGCAGATCCCTCCCGGATAGCGCAGATACGCAGTATTTT. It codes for CASRSLPDSADTQYF.

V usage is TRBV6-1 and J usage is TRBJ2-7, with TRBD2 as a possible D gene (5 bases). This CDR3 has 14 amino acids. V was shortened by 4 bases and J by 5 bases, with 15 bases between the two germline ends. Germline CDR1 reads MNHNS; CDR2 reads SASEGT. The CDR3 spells CASSAGGYGDEQYF. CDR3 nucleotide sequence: TGTGCCAGCAGTGCCGGCGGGTATGGAGACGAGCAGTACTTC.

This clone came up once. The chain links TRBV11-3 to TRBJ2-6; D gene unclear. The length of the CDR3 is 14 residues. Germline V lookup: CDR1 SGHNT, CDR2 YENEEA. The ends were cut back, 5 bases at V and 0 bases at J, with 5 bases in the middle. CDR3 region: CASSPTSGANVLTF. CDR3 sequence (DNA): TGTGCCAGCAGCCCGACCTCTGGGGCCAACGTCCTGACTTTC.

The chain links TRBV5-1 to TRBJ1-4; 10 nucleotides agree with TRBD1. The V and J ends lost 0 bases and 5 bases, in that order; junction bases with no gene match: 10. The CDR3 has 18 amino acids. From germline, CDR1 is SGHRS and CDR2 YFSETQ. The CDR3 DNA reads TGCGCCAGCAGCTTGGCCTTTGAGGGACAGGGGTGGAATGAAAAACTGTTTTTT. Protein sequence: CASSLAFEGQGWNEKLFF.

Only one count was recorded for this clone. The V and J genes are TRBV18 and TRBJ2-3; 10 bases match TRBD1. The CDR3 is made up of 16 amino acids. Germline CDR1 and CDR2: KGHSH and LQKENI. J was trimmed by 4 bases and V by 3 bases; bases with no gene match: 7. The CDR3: CASSPGTGVRSDTQYF. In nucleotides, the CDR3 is TGTGCCAGCTCACCTGGGACAGGGGTTCGGTCAGATACGCAGTATTTT.

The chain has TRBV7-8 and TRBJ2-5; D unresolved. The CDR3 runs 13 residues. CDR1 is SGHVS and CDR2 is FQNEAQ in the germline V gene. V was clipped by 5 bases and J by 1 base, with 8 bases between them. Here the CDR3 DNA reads TGTGCCAGCAGCCCTGGACGCCAAGAGACCCAGTACTTC. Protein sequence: CASSPGRQETQYF.

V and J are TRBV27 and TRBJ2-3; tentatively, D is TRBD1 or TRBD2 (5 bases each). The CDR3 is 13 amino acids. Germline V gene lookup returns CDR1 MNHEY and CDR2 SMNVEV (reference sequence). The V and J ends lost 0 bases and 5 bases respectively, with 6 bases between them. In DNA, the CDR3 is TGTGCCAGCAGTTTATCGAGGGGAGATACGCAGTATTTT. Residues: CASSLSRGDTQYF.